This T cell receptor beta chain derives from a study of blood T cell repertoires in COVID-19. Everyone who took part was about 18 to 90 years old, and they came from 24 US areas. For recovered donors of Cohort 3, there were two negative PCRs, clearance, or symptom resolution. The germline V and J ends were trimmed by 4 bases and 9 bases, with 15 bases remaining between them. Germline V gene sequence: CDR1 LGHNT, CDR2 FRNRAP. The CDR3 covers 14 residues. Method: immunoSEQ multiplex PCR; TCRdb's copy keeps in-frame clones and lacks some. This repertoire shows about 270,000 clones, 86% found once; its top ten account for over 2.5%.

The chain uses TRBV12-5 and TRBJ2-2, with D unresolved. The TCR was taken from a woman aged 18-30 years who had recovered from COVID-19. Sequenced material: PBMCs or T cells enriched from blood (not recorded which). The CDR3 spells CASGSSNQVRELFF. The CDR3 DNA reads as TGTGCTAGTGGTTCGAGCAACCAGGTCAGGGAGCTGTTTTTT. Using reference TRBV12-5 and TRBJ2-2 for the parts outside the CDR3, the full variable domain is DARVTQTPRHKVTEMGQEVTMRCQPILGHNTVFWYRQTMMQGLELLAYFRNRAPLDDSGMPKDRFSAEMPDATLATLKIQPSEPRDSAVYFCASGSSNQVRELFFGEGSRLTVL.